Listed here are 4 T cell receptor beta chains from one sample, sequenced in a study of T-cell memory formation after mild COVID-19. TCRdb reanalysed the 5' RACE reads using MiXCR and keeps one entry per CDR3 protein. Of about 110,000 distinct CDR3 sequences in the sample, over 15% were seen once. The sample consisted of PBMCs or a T cell subset sorted from them (not recorded which). These TCRs come from an adult woman who had mild COVID-19 (a few samples of this study predate the infection). Cell type and time point are not known.

J is TRBJ2-7 and V is TRBV29-1; D possibly corresponds to TRBD1 (6 bases). Trimming left V 2 bases short and J 5 bases short, with 19 bases between. The CDR3 length is 15 residues. CDR1 and CDR2 from the germline V gene are SQVTM and ANQGSEA. CDR3 protein: CSVEFLAGDLHEQYF. The CDR3 DNA follows: TGCAGCGTTGAATTTCTGGCAGGGGATCTCCACGAGCAGTACTTC.

The chain links TRBV2 to TRBJ2-7; the D is unclear. Trimming shortened V by 6 bases and J by 0 bases, and 9 bases separated the two germline ends. Germline-derived CDR1 and CDR2 are SNHLY and FYNNEI. This CDR3 has 13 residues. CDR3 sequence: CASSPRFSYEQYF. The CDR3 coding sequence is TGTGCCAGCAGCCCAAGATTCTCCTACGAGCAGTACTTC.

This clonotype has only a few counts. The chain has TRBV7-6 and TRBJ2-1; 10 bases align to TRBD2. Germline V lookup: CDR1 SGHVS, CDR2 FNYEAQ. The CDR3 covers 15 residues. J gave up 9 bases and V 5 bases, and 10 bases lay outside the gene matches. The CDR3 loop is CASSAAGGVTSEQFF. The CDR3 bases are TGTGCCAGCAGCGCAGCGGGGGGGGTTACAAGTGAGCAGTTCTTC.

The table lists this clonotype with a few counts. The V call is TRBV29-1, the J call TRBJ2-3; D is unclear. Germline-derived CDR1 and CDR2 are SQVTM and ANQGSEA. V gave up 6 bases and J gave up 1 base, with 14 bases separating them. The CDR3 runs 14 residues. The chain's CDR3 is CSVPNWMGTDTQYF. Written as DNA, the CDR3 is TGCAGCGTCCCCAATTGGATGGGCACAGATACGCAGTATTTT.